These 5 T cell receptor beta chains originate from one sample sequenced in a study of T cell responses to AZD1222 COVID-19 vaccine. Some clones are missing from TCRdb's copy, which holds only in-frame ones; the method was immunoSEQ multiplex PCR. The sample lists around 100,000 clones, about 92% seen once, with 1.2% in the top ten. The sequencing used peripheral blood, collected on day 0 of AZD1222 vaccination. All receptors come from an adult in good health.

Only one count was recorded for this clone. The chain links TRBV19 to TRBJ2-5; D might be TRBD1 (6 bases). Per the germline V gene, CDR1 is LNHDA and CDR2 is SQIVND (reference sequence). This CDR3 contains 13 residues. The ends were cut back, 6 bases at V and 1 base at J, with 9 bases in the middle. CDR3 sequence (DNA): TGTGCCAGTAGCGGACAGATCCAAGAGACCCAGTACTTC. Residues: CASSGQIQETQYF.

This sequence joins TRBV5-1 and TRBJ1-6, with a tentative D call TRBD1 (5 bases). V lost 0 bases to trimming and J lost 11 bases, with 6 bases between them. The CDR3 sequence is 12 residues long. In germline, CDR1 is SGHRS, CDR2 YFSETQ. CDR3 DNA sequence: TGCGCCAGCAGCTTGGAGGGGCCACCCCTCCACTTT. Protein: CASSLEGPPLHF.

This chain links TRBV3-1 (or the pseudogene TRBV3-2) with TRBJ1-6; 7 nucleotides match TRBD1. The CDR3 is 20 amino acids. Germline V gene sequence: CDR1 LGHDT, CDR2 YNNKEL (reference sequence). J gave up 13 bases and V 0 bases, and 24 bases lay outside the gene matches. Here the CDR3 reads CASSQEGYPGQTLLIHPLHF. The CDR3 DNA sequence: TGTGCCAGCAGCCAAGAAGGTTATCCGGGACAGACGCTTCTAATTCACCCCCTCCACTTT.

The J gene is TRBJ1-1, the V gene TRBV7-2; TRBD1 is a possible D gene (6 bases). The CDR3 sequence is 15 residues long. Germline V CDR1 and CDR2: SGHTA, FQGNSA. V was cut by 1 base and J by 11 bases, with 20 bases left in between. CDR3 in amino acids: CASSLGGHRGFGAFF. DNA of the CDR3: TGTGCCAGCAGCTTAGGAGGCCATAGGGGGTTCGGGGCTTTCTTT.

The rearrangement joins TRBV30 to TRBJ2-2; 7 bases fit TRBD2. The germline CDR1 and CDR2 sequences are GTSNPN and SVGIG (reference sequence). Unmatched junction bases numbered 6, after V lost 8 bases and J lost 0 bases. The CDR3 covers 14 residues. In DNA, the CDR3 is TGTGCCAGCGGGGCAGGGACGAACACCGGGGAGCTGTTTTTT. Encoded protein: CASGAGTNTGELFF. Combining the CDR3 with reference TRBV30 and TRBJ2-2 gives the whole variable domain SQTIHQWPATLVQPVGSPLSLECTVEGTSNPNLYWYRQAAGRGLQLLFYSVGIGQISSEVPQNLSASRPQDRQFILSSKKLLLSDSGFYLCASGAGTNTGELFFGEGSRLTVL.